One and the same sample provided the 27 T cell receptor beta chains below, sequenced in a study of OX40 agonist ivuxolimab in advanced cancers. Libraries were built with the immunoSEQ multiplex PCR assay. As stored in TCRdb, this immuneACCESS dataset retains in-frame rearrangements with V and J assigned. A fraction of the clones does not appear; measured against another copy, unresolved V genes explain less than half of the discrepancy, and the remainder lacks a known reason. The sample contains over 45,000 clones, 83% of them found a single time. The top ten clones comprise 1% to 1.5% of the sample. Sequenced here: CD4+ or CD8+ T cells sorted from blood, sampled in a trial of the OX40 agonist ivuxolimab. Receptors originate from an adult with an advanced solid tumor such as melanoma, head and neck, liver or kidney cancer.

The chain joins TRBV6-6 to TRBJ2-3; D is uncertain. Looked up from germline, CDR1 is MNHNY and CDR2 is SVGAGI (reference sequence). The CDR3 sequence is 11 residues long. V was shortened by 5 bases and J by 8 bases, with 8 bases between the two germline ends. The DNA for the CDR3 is TGTGCCAGCAGTATGGCTGGTACGCAGTATTTT. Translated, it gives CASSMAGTQYF.

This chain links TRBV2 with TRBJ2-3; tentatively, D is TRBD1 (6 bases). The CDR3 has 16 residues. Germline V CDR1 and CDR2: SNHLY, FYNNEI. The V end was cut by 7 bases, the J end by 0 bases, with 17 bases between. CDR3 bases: TGTGCCAGCACCAGGGGTGTCCTATCTAGCACAGATACGCAGTATTTT. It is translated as CASTRGVLSSTDTQYF.

The DNA of the CDR3 is TGTGCCAGCAGCCAATCGGCCCCCTCTGGAAACACCATATATTTT. This translates into CASSQSAPSGNTIYF. The chain joins TRBV16 to TRBJ1-3, with D unclear. This CDR3 has 15 amino acids. The V end lost 0 bases, the J end lost 0 bases, and 6 bases lay between the germline ends. The germline gives CDR1 KGHSY, CDR2 FQNENV.

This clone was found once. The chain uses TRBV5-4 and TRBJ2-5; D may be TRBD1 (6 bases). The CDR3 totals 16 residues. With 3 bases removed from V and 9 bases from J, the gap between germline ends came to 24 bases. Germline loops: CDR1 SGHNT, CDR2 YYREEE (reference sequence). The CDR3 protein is CASSSTLGPRHRAQYF. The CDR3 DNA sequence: TGTGCCAGCAGCTCAACCCTTGGACCGAGACACAGGGCCCAGTACTTC. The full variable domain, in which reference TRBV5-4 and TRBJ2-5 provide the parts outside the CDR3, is ETGVTQSPTHLIKTRGQQVTLRCSSQSGHNTVSWYQQALGQGPQFIFQYYREEENGRGNFPPRFSGLQFPNYSSELNVNALELDDSALYLCASSSTLGPRHRAQYFGPGTRLLVL.

The CDR3 bases are TGTGCCAGCAGACCCCTTAACCAGGGGCTGGGGGGCTACACCTTC. It translates to CASRPLNQGLGGYTF. This chain joins TRBV6-1 and TRBJ1-2, with D tentatively TRBD1 (6 bases). Trimming took 6 bases from V and 8 from J, leaving 22 bases between them. From germline, CDR1 is MNHNS and CDR2 SASEGT. The CDR3 totals 15 residues.

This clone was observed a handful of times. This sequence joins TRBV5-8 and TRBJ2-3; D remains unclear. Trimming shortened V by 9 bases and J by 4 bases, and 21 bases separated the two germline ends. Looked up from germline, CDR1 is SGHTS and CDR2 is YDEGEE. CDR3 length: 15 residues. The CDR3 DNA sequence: TGTGCCATTCCGTCGTGGGAACCACGGGCAGATACGCAGTATTTT. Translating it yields CAIPSWEPRADTQYF.

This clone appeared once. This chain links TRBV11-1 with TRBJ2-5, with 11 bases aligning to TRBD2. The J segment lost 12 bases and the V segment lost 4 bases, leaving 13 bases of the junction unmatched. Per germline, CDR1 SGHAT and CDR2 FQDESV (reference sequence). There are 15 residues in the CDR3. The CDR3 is CASSSPGSGGVQEYF. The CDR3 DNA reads TGTGCCAGCAGCTCTCCCGGTAGCGGGGGGGTACAGGAGTACTTC.

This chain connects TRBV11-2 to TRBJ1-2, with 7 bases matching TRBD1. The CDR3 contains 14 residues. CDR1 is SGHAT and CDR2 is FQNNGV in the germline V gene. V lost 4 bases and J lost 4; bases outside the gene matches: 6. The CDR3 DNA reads TGTGCCAGCAGCTCCCTGGACAGGAGCTATGGCTACACCTTC. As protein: CASSSLDRSYGYTF.

Here the CDR3 DNA reads TGTGCCAGTAGTGTAACCGCAGGGGTCAATGGCTACACCTTC. Translated: CASSVTAGVNGYTF. The chain recombines TRBV19 with TRBJ1-2; possible D gene TRBD1, 6 bases. V was cut by 5 bases and J by 6 bases, with 16 bases left in between. Germline V lookup: CDR1 LNHDA, CDR2 SQIVND (reference sequence). CDR3 length: 14 amino acids.

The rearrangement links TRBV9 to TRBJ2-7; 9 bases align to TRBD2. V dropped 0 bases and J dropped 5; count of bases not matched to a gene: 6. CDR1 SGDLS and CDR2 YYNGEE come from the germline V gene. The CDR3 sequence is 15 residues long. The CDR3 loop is CASSVVAGEYHEQYF. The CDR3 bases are TGTGCCAGCAGCGTAGTAGCGGGGGAATACCACGAGCAGTACTTC.

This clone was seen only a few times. The CDR3 is CASSEEYDRTPNIQYF. CDR3 sequence (DNA): TGTGCCAGCAGTGAAGAATATGACAGAACCCCCAACATTCAGTACTTC. The chain carries TRBV6-1 and TRBJ2-4, with D maybe TRBD1 (5 bases). The germline V and J ends were trimmed by 1 base and 7 bases, with 17 bases remaining between them. Per the germline V gene, CDR1 is MNHNS and CDR2 is SASEGT. The CDR3 is made up of 16 amino acids.

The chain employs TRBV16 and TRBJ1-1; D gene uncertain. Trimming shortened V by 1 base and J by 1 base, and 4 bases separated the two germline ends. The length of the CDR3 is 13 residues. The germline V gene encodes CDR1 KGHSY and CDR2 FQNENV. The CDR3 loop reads CASSQLGNTEAFF. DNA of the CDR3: TGTGCCAGCAGCCAATTGGGGAACACTGAAGCTTTCTTT.

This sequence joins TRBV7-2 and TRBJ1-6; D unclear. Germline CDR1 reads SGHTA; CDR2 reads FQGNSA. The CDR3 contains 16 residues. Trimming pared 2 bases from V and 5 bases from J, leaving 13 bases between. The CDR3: CASSLRPGPNNSPLHF. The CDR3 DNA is TGTGCCAGCAGCTTACGGCCCGGTCCCAATAATTCACCCCTCCACTTT.

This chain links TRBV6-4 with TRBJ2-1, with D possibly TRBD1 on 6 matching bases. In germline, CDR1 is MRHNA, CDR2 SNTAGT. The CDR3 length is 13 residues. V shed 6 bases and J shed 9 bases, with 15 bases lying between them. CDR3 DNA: TGTGCCAGCAGCAGACAGGTTTTGGGTGAGCAGTTCTTC. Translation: CASSRQVLGEQFF.

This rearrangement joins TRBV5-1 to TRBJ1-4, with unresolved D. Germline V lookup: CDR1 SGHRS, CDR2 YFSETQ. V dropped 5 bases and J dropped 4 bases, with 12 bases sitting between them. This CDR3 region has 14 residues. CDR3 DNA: TGCGCCAGCAGAGGGCAGGTGAATAATGAAAAACTGTTTTTT. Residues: CASRGQVNNEKLFF.

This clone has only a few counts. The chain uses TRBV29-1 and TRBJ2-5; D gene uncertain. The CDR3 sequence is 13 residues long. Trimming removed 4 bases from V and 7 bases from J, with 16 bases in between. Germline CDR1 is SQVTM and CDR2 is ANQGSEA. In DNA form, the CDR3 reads TGCAGCGTTGTCGGCTTAGCCCAATTGACCCAGTACTTC. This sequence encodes CSVVGLAQLTQYF.

The CDR3, as DNA: TGTGCCAGCAGCTTTGGGACAGGGACGAACACCGGGGAGCTGTTTTTT. It specifies CASSFGTGTNTGELFF. The chain is built from TRBV5-6 and TRBJ2-2, with 9 bases lining up with TRBD1. In germline, CDR1 is SGHDT, CDR2 YYEEEE. V lost 2 bases to trimming and J lost 0 bases; unmatched junction nucleotides: 2. The CDR3 loop spans 16 amino acids.

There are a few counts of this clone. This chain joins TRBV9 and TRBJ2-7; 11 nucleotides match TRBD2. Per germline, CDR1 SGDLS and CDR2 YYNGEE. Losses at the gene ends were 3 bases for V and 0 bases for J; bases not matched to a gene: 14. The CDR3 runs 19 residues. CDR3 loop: CASSAPRGSGGGSSYEQYF. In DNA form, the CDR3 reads TGTGCCAGCAGCGCCCCCCGAGGTAGCGGGGGGGGGAGCTCCTACGAGCAGTACTTC.

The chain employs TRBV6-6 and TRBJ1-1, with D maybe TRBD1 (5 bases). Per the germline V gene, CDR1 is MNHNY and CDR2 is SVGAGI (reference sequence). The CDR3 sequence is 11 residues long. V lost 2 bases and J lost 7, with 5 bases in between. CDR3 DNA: TGTGCCAGCAGTTACGGGGGTGAAGCTTTCTTT. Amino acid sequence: CASSYGGEAFF.

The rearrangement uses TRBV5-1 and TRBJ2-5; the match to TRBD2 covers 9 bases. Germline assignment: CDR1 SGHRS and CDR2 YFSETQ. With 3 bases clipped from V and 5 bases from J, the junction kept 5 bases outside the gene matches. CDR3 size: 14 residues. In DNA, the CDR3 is TGCGCCAGCAGCTCGGGACTAGCTAGGGAGACCCAGTACTTC. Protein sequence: CASSSGLARETQYF.

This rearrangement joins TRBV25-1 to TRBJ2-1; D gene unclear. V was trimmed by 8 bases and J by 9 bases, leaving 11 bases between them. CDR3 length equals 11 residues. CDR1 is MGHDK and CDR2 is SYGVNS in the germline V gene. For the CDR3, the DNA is TGTGCCAGCGGGCAGGTCTTTGAGCAGTTCTTC. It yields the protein CASGQVFEQFF.

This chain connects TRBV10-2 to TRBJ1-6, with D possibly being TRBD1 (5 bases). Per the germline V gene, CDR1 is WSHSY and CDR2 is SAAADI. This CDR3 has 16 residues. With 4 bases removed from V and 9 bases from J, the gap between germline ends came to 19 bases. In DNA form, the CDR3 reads TGCGCCAGCAGTGGTACCCCTGGGGGTTTTACTTCACCCCTCCACTTT. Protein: CASSGTPGGFTSPLHF.

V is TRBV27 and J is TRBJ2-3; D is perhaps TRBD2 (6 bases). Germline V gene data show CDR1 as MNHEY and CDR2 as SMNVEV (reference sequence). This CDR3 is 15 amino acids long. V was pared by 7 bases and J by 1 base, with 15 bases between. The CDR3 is CASTLGWGGTDTQYF. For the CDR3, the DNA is TGTGCCAGCACCCTAGGTTGGGGGGGCACAGATACGCAGTATTTT.

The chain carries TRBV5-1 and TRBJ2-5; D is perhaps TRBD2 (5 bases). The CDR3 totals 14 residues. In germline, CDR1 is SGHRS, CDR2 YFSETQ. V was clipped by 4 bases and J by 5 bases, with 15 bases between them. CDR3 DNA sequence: TGCGCCAGCAGCGAAACTAGTGTCCGGGAGACCCAGTACTTC. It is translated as CASSETSVRETQYF.

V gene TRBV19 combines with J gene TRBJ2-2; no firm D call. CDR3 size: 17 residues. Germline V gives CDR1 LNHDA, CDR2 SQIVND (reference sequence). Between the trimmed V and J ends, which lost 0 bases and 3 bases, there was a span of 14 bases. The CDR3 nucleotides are TGTGCCAGTAGTATAGAGGAGTGGGTGGGTCACACCGGGGAGCTGTTTTTT. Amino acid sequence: CASSIEEWVGHTGELFF.

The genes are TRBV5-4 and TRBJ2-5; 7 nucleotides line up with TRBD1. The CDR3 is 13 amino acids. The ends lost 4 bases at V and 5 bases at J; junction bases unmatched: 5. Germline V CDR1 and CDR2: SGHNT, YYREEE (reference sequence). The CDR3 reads CASSVDRVETQYF. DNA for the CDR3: TGTGCCAGCAGCGTCGACAGGGTCGAGACCCAGTACTTC.

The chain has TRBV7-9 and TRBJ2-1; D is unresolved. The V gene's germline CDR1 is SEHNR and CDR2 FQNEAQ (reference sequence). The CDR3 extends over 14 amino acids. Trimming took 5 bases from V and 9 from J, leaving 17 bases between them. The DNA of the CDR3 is TGTGCCAGCAGCCTCCGGAATAGTAGGGTTGAGCAGTTCTTC. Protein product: CASSLRNSRVEQFF.